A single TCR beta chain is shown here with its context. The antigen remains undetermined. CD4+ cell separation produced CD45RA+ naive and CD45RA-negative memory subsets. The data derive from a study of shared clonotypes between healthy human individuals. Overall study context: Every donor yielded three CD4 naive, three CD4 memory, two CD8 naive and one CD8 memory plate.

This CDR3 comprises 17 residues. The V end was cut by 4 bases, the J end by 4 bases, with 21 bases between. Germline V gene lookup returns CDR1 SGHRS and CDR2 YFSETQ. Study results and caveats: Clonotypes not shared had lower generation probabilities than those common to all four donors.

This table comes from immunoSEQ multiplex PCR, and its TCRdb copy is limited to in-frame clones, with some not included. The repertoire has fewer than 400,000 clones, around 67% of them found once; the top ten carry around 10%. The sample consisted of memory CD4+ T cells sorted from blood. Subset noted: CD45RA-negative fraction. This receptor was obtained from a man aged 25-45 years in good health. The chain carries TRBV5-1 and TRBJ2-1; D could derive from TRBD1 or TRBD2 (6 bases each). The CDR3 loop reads CASSTGTQGRFYNEQFF. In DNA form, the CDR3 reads TGCGCCAGCAGCACTGGTACTCAGGGGAGGTTTTACAATGAGCAGTTCTTC.